This TCR beta chain is from a study of Ad26.COV2.S vaccination and SARS-CoV-2 variants (dated by TCRdb to the early 2020s). About the investigation overall: Donors in the vaccine arm were drawn from COV1001, a phase I-IIa trial of Ad26.COV2.S in healthy adults that was multicentre, randomized, double-blind and placebo-controlled. Dosing of Ad26.COV2.S was intramuscular, at either 5x10^10 or 1x10^11 viral particles, delivered as one shot or as two shots spaced 56 days apart. The specificity and breadth of SARS-CoV-2-reactive T cell receptors after Ad26.COV2.S vaccination were assessed by TCRbeta repertoire sequencing. A total of about 30 samples were included in the TCR-sequenced set, comprising 19 Ad26.COV2.S vaccine recipients, 5 placebo recipients and 8 SARS-CoV-2 convalescent individuals. Participants in the trial were split at random into five groups of five each, receiving low-dose or high-dose Ad26.COV2.S once or twice, or else placebo on both occasions. Investigators did not know the trial group allocation while performing experiments and assessing outcomes.

About this clone: There is no known antigen for this receptor. Base quality data are lacking; no much larger clone is found one base away.

Results the study describes overall, beyond this receptor: After vaccination, substantial breadth of spike-specific CD8+ and CD4+ T cell responses was reported. The authors noted that the TCR breadth and depth analyses may have underestimated total T cell responses. The study was not powered to compare responses between vaccine doses or regimens. Compared with placebo recipients, Ad26.COV2.S recipients showed higher spike-specific TCR breadth (P = 0.0014). Vaccine and placebo recipients had comparable non-spike TCR breadth, which fits with the vaccine containing only spike.

Based on the germline V gene, the CDR1 and CDR2 sequences are MDHEN and SYDVKM. V is shortened by 4 bases, J by 0 bases, and the region joining them spans 8 bases. There are 14 amino acids in the CDR3, from cysteine to phenylalanine inclusive. Just the 42-base CDR3 DNA is kept, in frame starting at base 1. In the paper's terms, the treatment or condition label means: 15 to 20 received Ad26.COV2.S at low or high dose, single or two shots; 5 received placebo; per-sample allocation not given. For vaccine and placebo recipients, the sequenced repertoires came from samples collected on day 63 after the first injection. In Cohort 1b, some 25 adults aged 18-55 years were enrolled at a single site in Boston, USA, between 29 July and 7 August 2020. As a vaccine, Ad26.COV2.S was a replication-incompetent adenovirus type 26 vector that expressed a prefusion-stabilized SARS-CoV-2 spike protein derived from the original Wuhan strain.

TCRbeta CDR3 regions were sequenced with the immunoSEQ Assay. After extraction, genomic DNA underwent amplification by bias-controlled multiplex PCR, followed by high-throughput sequencing. Processing in the source paper ran as follows. To quantify the absolute abundance of every unique TCRbeta CDR3 region, sequences were collapsed and filtered. T cell fraction was estimated by normalizing TCRbeta template counts to usable DNA, with usable DNA measured through amplification of reference genes found in all nucleated cells. Repertoire TCRs were annotated as SARS-CoV-2-specific when V gene, CDR3 amino acid sequence and J gene were exactly matched to a known reactive TCR set. The reference SARS-CoV-2 TCR set was derived from MIRA and filtered for enrichment in COVID-19-positive ImmuneCODE repertoires, a step that removed public or cross-reactive TCRs. Drawing on the MIRA antigens, annotated TCRs were analysed further at the level of specific ORF or position within ORF. Breadth was defined as annotated unique rearrangements over total unique productive rearrangements; depth was the summed frequency of those rearrangements. TCR breadth was compared between groups using two-sided Wilcoxon rank-sum tests. Here the immuneACCESS table is served through TCRdb, limited to in-frame sequences with V and J called. Missing clones are a known gap in these copies; in checked studies unresolved V genes cover under half, and the rest lacks a known reason. V and J calls and clone size come straight from that table; D and trimming were deduced from the DNA. The sample contains some 340,000 clones, around four fifths of them found a single time. Of the sample, under 2.5% falls within the top ten clones.

The rearrangement combines TRBV28 with TRBJ2-3; no confident D gene assignment can be made. This receptor was identified in a person between 18 and 59 years old who received the Ad26.COV2.S COVID-19 vaccine or a placebo. The sequencing here drew on peripheral blood, taken in a trial of Ad26.COV2.S vaccine versus placebo. The CDR3 protein: CASSYGPSTDTQYF. The DNA is TGTGCCAGCAGTTACGGACCTAGCACAGATACGCAGTATTTT.